What follows are 10 T cell receptor beta chains derived from one specimen sequenced in a study of response to subunit inactivated influenza vaccine. TCRdb passed the RT-PCR reads through MiXCR, listing each CDR3 protein once. The profile shows fewer than 700,000 distinct CDR3 sequences, under 15% of them singletons. The material was PBMCs from blood, obtained roughly 6 weeks after vaccination. These TCRs come from a man aged 50 to 60 who received an inactivated influenza vaccine.

The chain has TRBV12-3 or TRBV12-4 and TRBJ2-1; tentative D call: TRBD2 (5 bases). CDR3 length: 13 amino acids. Trimming left V 2 bases short and J 8 bases short, with 10 bases between. CDR3 amino acids: CASSLTLGDEQFF. CDR3 nucleotides: TGTGCCAGCAGTTTAACACTCGGGGATGAGCAGTTCTTC.

J is TRBJ1-1 and V is TRBV6-5; D possibly corresponds to TRBD1 (6 bases). With 4 bases removed from V and 11 bases from J, the gap between germline ends came to 17 bases. This CDR3 is 13 amino acids long. Per the germline V gene, CDR1 is MNHEY and CDR2 is SVGAGI. CDR3 nucleotides: TGTGCCAGCAGTTCGCCAGGGGTAGGTCTGGCTTTCTTT. It codes for CASSSPGVGLAFF.

V gene TRBV20-1 combines with J gene TRBJ2-3; a weak D match, TRBD2 (5 bases). Trimming shortened V by 1 base and J by 2 bases, and 13 bases separated the two germline ends. CDR1 and CDR2 (germline): DFQATT, SNEGSKA (reference sequence). The CDR3 length is 15 residues. CDR3 DNA: TGCAGTGCTAGAGCAATAAGCGGAATCACAGATACGCAGTATTTT. Its protein is CSARAISGITDTQYF.

This clonotype came up many times. V is TRBV7-2 and J is TRBJ2-1, with a weak D call TRBD2 (6 bases). The germline V gene has CDR1 SGHTA and CDR2 FQGNSA. The CDR3 is made up of 16 amino acids. V dropped 3 bases and J dropped 0 bases, with 12 bases sitting between them. As DNA, the CDR3 is TGTGCCAGCAGCTTCCGCGGGACCCGCTCCTACAATGAGCAGTTCTTC. It translates to CASSFRGTRSYNEQFF.

V usage is TRBV12-3 or TRBV12-4 and J usage is TRBJ1-2, with D hard to call. This CDR3 is built from 12 residues. With 5 bases removed from V and 5 bases from J, the gap between germline ends came to 9 bases. CDR3 nucleotide sequence: TGTGCCAGCAGTGAAGGTCTTTATGGCTACACCTTC. Its translation is CASSEGLYGYTF.

This clonotype was seen at least ten times. The chain employs TRBV7-9 and TRBJ2-1; maybe TRBD2 (5 bases). CDR1 is SEHNR and CDR2 is FQNEAQ in the germline V gene (reference sequence). This CDR3 has 16 residues. The V and J ends lost 1 base and 3 bases respectively, with 13 bases between them. CDR3 DNA sequence: TGTGCCAGCAGCTTAGGTCTGGTAGCGTACTACAATGAGCAGTTCTTC. It translates to CASSLGLVAYYNEQFF. The complete variable domain, with remaining parts taken from reference TRBV7-9 and TRBJ2-1, reads DTGVSQNPRHKITKRGQNVTFRCDPISEHNRLYWYRQTLGQGPEFLTYFQNEAQLEKSRLLSDRFSAERPKGSFSTLEIQRTEQGDSAMYLCASSLGLVAYYNEQFFGPGTRLTVL.

The V call is TRBV7-9, the J call TRBJ2-3; unclear D gene. V lost 1 base and J lost 6, with 14 bases in between. The CDR3 totals 15 residues. Per the germline V gene, CDR1 is SEHNR and CDR2 is FQNEAQ (reference sequence). CDR3 region: CASSLGEATRDTQYF. The DNA for the CDR3 is TGTGCCAGCAGCTTAGGAGAGGCAACGCGGGATACGCAGTATTTT.

The chain combines TRBV20-1 with TRBJ2-3; tentative D call: TRBD2 (5 bases). The CDR3 loop spans 13 amino acids. V lost 3 bases, J lost 8 bases, and 15 bases lay in between. Germline CDR1 is DFQATT and CDR2 is SNEGSKA (reference sequence). CDR3 DNA: TGCAGTGCTAGTGTGAGGGTTGGCGGTACGCAGTATTTT. It specifies CSASVRVGGTQYF.

This clonotype was counted a few times. The chain carries TRBV15 and TRBJ2-7; tentatively, D is TRBD1 (5 bases). Germline V gene lookup returns CDR1 LNHNV and CDR2 YYDKDF (reference sequence). V was cut by 0 bases and J by 2 bases, with 8 bases left in between. CDR3 size: 14 residues. The CDR3 loop reads CATSRDPGTYEQYF. The CDR3 DNA follows: TGTGCCACCAGCAGAGATCCAGGGACCTACGAGCAGTACTTC. The full variable domain, rest sourced from reference TRBV15 and TRBJ2-7, is DAMVIQNPRYQVTQFGKPVTLSCSQTLNHNVMYWYQQKSSQAPKLLFHYYDKDFNNEADTPDNFQSRRPNTSFCFLDIRSPGLGDTAMYLCATSRDPGTYEQYFGPGTRLTVT.

This chain uses TRBV12-3 or TRBV12-4 with TRBJ1-4; D is ambiguous. The CDR3 has 14 residues. V lost 3 bases, J lost 3 bases, and 8 bases lay in between. Written as DNA, the CDR3 is TGTGCCAGCAGTTTTGCCGGGTCTAATGAAAAACTGTTTTTT. Residues: CASSFAGSNEKLFF.